This TCR beta chain was profiled in a study of T-cell memory formation after mild COVID-19. In the study overall: Clusters were largely donor specific. Study conclusions and caveats: Clones contracting across day 15 to 85 had a balanced CD4/CD8 profile; later expanding clones leaned CD4+. The finding that pre-infection memory included some responding clones suggested that cross-reactive memory joined.

The TCR alpha and TCR beta cDNA libraries, bearing sample barcodes and UMIs, were generated by 5'RACE using constant-segment primers. MiXCR, run by TCRdb on the 5' RACE reads, gives a single entry per CDR3 protein. The sample comprises hundreds of thousands of distinct CDR3 sequences, approximately 24% of which are singletons, and 8.5% to 10% rests with the top ten. As to this clonotype: Its target is not known.

Germline values: CDR1 DFQATT, CDR2 SNEGSKA (reference sequence). The CDR3 spans 15 residues. After removal of 0 bases from V and 3 bases from J, the junction contained 5 bases not matched to a gene. Source material: PBMCs or a T cell subset sorted from them (not recorded which). The chain uses TRBV20-1 and TRBJ2-3; 8 bases match TRBD2. The sequence was obtained from an adult woman who had mild COVID-19 (a few samples of this study predate the infection). Cell type and time point are not known. As DNA, the CDR3 is TGCAGTGCTAGAGATGGTAGCGGGACAACAGATACGCAGTATTTT. It codes for CSARDGSGTTDTQYF.